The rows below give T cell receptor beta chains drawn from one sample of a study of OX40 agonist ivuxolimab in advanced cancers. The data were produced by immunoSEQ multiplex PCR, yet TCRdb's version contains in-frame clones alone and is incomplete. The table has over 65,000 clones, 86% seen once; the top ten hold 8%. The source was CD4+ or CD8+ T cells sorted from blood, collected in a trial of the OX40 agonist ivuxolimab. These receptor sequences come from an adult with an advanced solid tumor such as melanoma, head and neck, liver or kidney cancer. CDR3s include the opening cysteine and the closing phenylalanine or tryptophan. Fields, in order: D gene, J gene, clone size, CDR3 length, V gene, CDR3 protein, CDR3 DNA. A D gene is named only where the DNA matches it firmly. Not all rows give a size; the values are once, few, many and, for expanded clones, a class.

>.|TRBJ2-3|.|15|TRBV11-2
CASSLMPGTRDTQYF
TGTGCCAGCAGCTTGATGCCGGGAACAAGAGATACGCAGTATTTT
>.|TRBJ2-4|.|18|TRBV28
CASSFLFGGEVAKNIQYF
TGTGCCAGCAGTTTTCTATTTGGGGGCGAGGTGGCCAAAAACATTCAGTACTTC
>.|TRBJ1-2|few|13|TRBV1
CTSSGGEIYGYTF
TGCACCAGCAGTGGAGGGGAAATCTATGGCTACACCTTC
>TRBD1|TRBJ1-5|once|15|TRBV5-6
CASSLGQGFRQPQHF
TGTGCCAGCAGCTTGGGACAGGGGTTCAGGCAGCCCCAGCATTTT
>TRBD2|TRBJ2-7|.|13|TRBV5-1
CASSKAGVDEQYF
TGCGCCAGCAGCAAAGCGGGAGTGGACGAGCAGTACTTC
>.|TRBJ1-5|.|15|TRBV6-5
CASTIQGMSNQPQHF
TGTGCCAGCACTATACAGGGTATGAGCAATCAGCCCCAGCATTTT
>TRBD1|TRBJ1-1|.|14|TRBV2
CASSVTGGRTEAFF
TGTGCCAGCAGCGTTACAGGGGGCAGGACTGAAGCTTTCTTT
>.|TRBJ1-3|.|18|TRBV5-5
CASSLSPSLGGGGNTIYF
TGTGCCAGCAGCTTATCCCCCTCACTCGGTGGTGGTGGAAACACCATATATTTT
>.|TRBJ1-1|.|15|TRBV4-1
CASSQEDSMNTEAFF
TGCGCCAGCAGCCAAGAAGACAGCATGAACACTGAAGCTTTCTTT
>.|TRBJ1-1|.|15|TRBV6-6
CASSSYFSLNTEAFF
TGTGCCAGCAGTTCGTATTTTTCGCTGAACACTGAAGCTTTCTTT
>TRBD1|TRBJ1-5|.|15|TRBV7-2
CASSRTGGFGQPQHF
TGTGCCAGCAGCCGGACAGGGGGCTTCGGGCAGCCCCAGCATTTT
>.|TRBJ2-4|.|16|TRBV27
CASRKSTGRAKNIQYF
TGTGCCAGCAGAAAATCTACAGGGAGAGCCAAAAACATTCAGTACTTC
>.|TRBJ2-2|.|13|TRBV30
CAWSGIDTGELFF
TGTGCCTGGAGTGGAATAGACACCGGGGAGCTGTTTTTT
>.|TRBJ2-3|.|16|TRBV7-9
CASSLVVSLTADTQYF
TGTGCCAGCAGCTTAGTTGTCTCACTTACAGCAGATACGCAGTATTTT
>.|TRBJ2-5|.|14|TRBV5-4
CASSLGDAQETQYF
TGTGCCAGCAGCTTGGGGGATGCACAAGAGACCCAGTACTTC
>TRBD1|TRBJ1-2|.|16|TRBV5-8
CASSLAGQGSKGGYTF
TGTGCCAGCAGCTTGGCGGGACAGGGGAGTAAAGGCGGCTACACCTTC
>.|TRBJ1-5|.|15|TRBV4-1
CASSQDGPRNQPQHF
TGCGCCAGCAGCCAAGATGGACCGCGCAATCAGCCCCAGCATTTT
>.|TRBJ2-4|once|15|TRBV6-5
CASTGQGLAKNIQYF
TGTGCCAGCACAGGTCAGGGACTAGCCAAAAACATTCAGTACTTC
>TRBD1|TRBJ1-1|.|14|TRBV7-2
CASSLVTAGGKAFF
TGTGCCAGCAGCTTAGTAACGGCAGGGGGCAAAGCTTTCTTT
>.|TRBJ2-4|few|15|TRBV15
CATSRGRLDENIQYF
TGTGCCACCAGCAGGGGACGACTGGACGAAAACATTCAGTACTTC
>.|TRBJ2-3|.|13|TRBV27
CASRESGRDTQYF
TGTGCCAGCAGGGAGTCAGGGCGAGATACGCAGTATTTT
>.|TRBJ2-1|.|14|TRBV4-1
CASSGNLNYNEQFF
TGCGCCAGCAGCGGAAACTTAAACTACAATGAGCAGTTCTTC
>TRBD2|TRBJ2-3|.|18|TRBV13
CASSSRTSGATSTDTQYF
TGTGCCAGCAGCTCAAGGACTAGCGGGGCCACTAGCACAGATACGCAGTATTTT
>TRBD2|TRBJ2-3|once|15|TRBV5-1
CASSLGSTSGITQYF
TGCGCCAGCAGCTTGGGATCGACTAGCGGGATCACGCAGTATTTT